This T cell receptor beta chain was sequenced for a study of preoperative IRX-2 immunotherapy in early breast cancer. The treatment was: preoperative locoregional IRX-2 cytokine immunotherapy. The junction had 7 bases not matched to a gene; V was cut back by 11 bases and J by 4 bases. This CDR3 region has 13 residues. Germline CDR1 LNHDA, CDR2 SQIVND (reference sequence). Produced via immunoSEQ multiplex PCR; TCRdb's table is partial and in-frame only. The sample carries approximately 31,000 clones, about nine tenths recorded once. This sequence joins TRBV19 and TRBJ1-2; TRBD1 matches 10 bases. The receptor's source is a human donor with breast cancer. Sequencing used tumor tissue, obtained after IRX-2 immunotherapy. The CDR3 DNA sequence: TGTGCCGCCGACAGGGGGCCGACCTATGGCTACACCTTC. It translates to CAADRGPTYGYTF.